This TCR beta chain stems from a study of blood T cell repertoires in COVID-19. Study in general: The study drew acute and convalescent COVID-19 samples from the United States, Italy and Spain. T cells, B-cell-depleted T cells, or PBMCs supplied cDNA or gDNA.

The trim removed 4 bases at V and 6 bases at J, leaving 12 bases unmatched. This CDR3 is 15 amino acids long. The germline V gene encodes CDR1 LGHNA and CDR2 YNFKEQ. Assay used: immunoSEQ multiplex PCR; TCRdb lists only in-frame clones, some missing. There are 110,000 or so clones in the sample; around 87% occur only once, and 25% to 30% lies in the top ten. The V gene is TRBV4-2, the J gene TRBJ2-7; TRBD2 matches at 7 bases. This TCR came from a man aged 70 or older with active or convalescent COVID-19. The sequenced sample was peripheral blood. The CDR3 DNA sequence: TGTGCCAGCAGCCTTGGGGGGGAGGGGCCCTCCGAGCAGTACTTC. Translation gives CASSLGGEGPSEQYF.